The 3 T cell receptor beta chains in this list originate from one sample, sequenced in a study of cytomegalovirus exposure and HLA in healthy donors. The PCR had 60 Vbeta and 13 Jbeta primers. Profiling relied on immunoSEQ multiplex PCR, and the TCRdb table lists in-frame clones only, not all of them. Of about 190,000 clones listed, more than 70% are singletons. The sequenced sample was PBMCs. These receptors were taken from a man aged 35-49 years in good health and CMV-seropositive.

V is TRBV7-8 and J is TRBJ2-7, with a tentative D call TRBD1 (6 bases). The CDR3 loop spans 14 amino acids. The V gene's germline CDR1 is SGHVS and CDR2 FQNEAQ. Trimming stripped 5 bases from V and 6 bases from J, with 17 bases between. In DNA, the CDR3 is TGTGCCAGCAGCCCCAGGACAGCTATGGGCGAGCAGTACTTC. Translation: CASSPRTAMGEQYF. The entire variable domain, with the rest obtained from reference TRBV7-8 and TRBJ2-7, is as follows: GAGVSQSPRYKVAKRGQDVALRCDPISGHVSLFWYQQALGQGPEFLTYFQNEAQLDKSGLPSDRFFAERPEGSVSTLKIQRTQQEDSAVYLCASSPRTAMGEQYFGPGTRLTVT.

This clone was seen only a few times. The identical CDR3 is also encoded by other nucleotide sequences in the sample. This sequence joins TRBV7-6 and TRBJ2-7, with 11 bases matching TRBD1. The V segment lost 0 bases and the J segment 2 bases; nucleotides outside the gene matches: 0. The CDR3 is 15 amino acids. Germline CDR1 and CDR2: SGHVS and FNYEAQ. The CDR3 spells CASSLAGQGAYEQYF. In DNA form, the CDR3 reads TGTGCCAGCAGCTTAGCGGGACAGGGGGCCTACGAGCAGTACTTC. Together with reference TRBV7-6 and TRBJ2-7, the CDR3 gives the full variable domain: GAGVSQSPRYKVTKRGQDVALRCDPISGHVSLYWYRQALGQGPEFLTYFNYEAQQDKSGLPNDRFSAERPEGSISTLTIQRTEQRDSAMYRCASSLAGQGAYEQYFGPGTRLTVT.

The rearrangement links TRBV10-3 to TRBJ2-3; 9 bases map to TRBD2. Unmatched junction bases numbered 5, after V lost 5 bases and J lost 2 bases. This CDR3 contains 15 residues. In germline, CDR1 is ENHRY, CDR2 SYGVKD. The CDR3 region is CAISPLAGTTDTQYF. The CDR3 DNA follows: TGTGCCATCAGTCCCCTAGCGGGAACCACAGATACGCAGTATTTT.